This is a list of T cell receptor beta chains from one sample in a study of identifying expanded T cells in peripheral blood. Sequencing was performed with immunoSEQ multiplex PCR; in TCRdb, only in-frame clones are kept and a portion is missing. The sample comprises some 93,000 clones, approximately 85% of which are singletons, and under 6.5% rests with the top ten. The sequencing sample was made of blood. The receptors stem from a person aged 18 to 69 in good health. Both conserved end residues are part of each CDR3.

TRBJ2-1,TRBV6-1,14,CASSETGTHPGQFF
TRBJ1-5,TRBV19,15,CATSRETGFNQPQHF
TRBJ1-5,TRBV18,13,CASSPGGKQPQHF
TRBJ1-1,TRBV27,13,CASSPTGITEAFF
TRBJ1-4,TRBV6-1,14,CASSVRPRDEKLFF
TRBJ1-1,TRBV6-5,12,CASSPDSLEAFF
TRBJ2-1,TRBV6-5,14,CASRGGGLGSEQFF
TRBJ1-1,TRBV27,15,CASSLGAGGGTEAFF
TRBJ2-1,TRBV6-4,14,CASSRGTGVGEQFF
TRBJ2-7,TRBV6-6,12,CASRRGTYEQYF
TRBJ1-5,TRBV7-2,13,CASTWNSNQPQHF
TRBJ1-1,TRBV5-1,13,CASSNPDRDGAFF
TRBJ1-1,TRBV10-2,15,CASSGTGGFNTEAFF
TRBJ1-4,TRBV5-1,13,CASSLDGEGKLFF
TRBJ1-3,TRBV5-4,15,CASSLDPGSGNTIYF
TRBJ2-7,TRBV11-3,14,CASSLQGTSYEQYF
TRBJ2-5,TRBV7-9,16,CASSLPLGREAETQYF
TRBJ2-1,TRBV11-2,18,CASSLAFGQGRTYNEQFF
TRBJ1-5,TRBV7-6,16,CASSLFGEGQGGPQHF
TRBJ1-2,TRBV5-4,17,CASSPEGTGGERYGYTF
TRBJ2-2,TRBV11-1,15,CASSWTSTPPGELFF
TRBJ1-1,TRBV11-3,11,CASSLDKKPFF
TRBJ2-7,TRBV30,13,CAWSVGLVYEQYF
TRBJ1-1,TRBV5-5,12,CASSLTSLEAFF
TRBJ1-6,TRBV29-1,13,CSVRGQGDSPLHF
TRBJ2-2,TRBV5-4,14,CASSFRGLTGELFF